These T cell receptor beta chains were read from a single sample in a study of OX40 agonist ivuxolimab in advanced cancers. Clones were read by immunoSEQ multiplex PCR, and TCRdb kept only the in-frame ones, dropping some. This table holds 53,000 or so clones, about 88% found once. This specimen was CD4+ or CD8+ T cells sorted from blood, taken in a trial of the OX40 agonist ivuxolimab. The receptors come from an adult with an advanced solid tumor such as melanoma, head and neck, liver or kidney cancer. CDR3s include the opening cysteine and the closing phenylalanine or tryptophan. The D gene is left open where the match is weak. Clone sizes are given selectively: once, few, many, or a class where the clone is expanded.

length: 13
J: TRBJ2-1
size: -
D: -
V: TRBV6-1
DNA: TGTGCCAGCAGGCTGGGGAATCACAATGAGCAGTTCTTC
CDR3: CASRLGNHNEQFF

length: 14
J: TRBJ1-1
size: -
D: -
V: TRBV6-1
DNA: TGTGCCAGCAGTGACAGGAGGAAGAACACTGAAGCTTTCTTT
CDR3: CASSDRRKNTEAFF

length: 13
J: TRBJ2-1
size: -
D: -
V: TRBV27
DNA: TGTGCCAGCAGACAAACAGGGCACAATGAGCAGTTCTTC
CDR3: CASRQTGHNEQFF

length: 15
J: TRBJ2-7
size: once
D: -
V: TRBV6-1
DNA: TGTGCCAGCGCTCCCAGGGCAGCCAAAGCCAACGAGCAGTACTTC
CDR3: CASAPRAAKANEQYF

length: 15
J: TRBJ1-1
size: -
D: TRBD1
V: TRBV6-5
DNA: TGTGCCAGCATTCGACAGGGGGTTGGAGTCACTGAAGCTTTCTTT
CDR3: CASIRQGVGVTEAFF

length: 16
J: TRBJ1-6
size: -
D: -
V: TRBV7-8
DNA: TGTGCCAGCAGCTTGGGGGTATGGGCAGGGAATTCACCCCTCCACTTT
CDR3: CASSLGVWAGNSPLHF

length: 15
J: TRBJ2-7
size: medium-sized
D: -
V: TRBV27
DNA: TGTGCCAGCAGTCTGACTAGGGGAGGCGGGTGGGAGCAGTACTTC
CDR3: CASSLTRGGGWEQYF

length: 14
J: TRBJ1-2
size: -
D: TRBD1
V: TRBV28
DNA: TGTGCCAGCAGTTTATTTGACAGGGGAAATGGCTACACCTTC
CDR3: CASSLFDRGNGYTF

length: 14
J: TRBJ2-5
size: -
D: TRBD1
V: TRBV5-1
DNA: TGCGCCAGCAGCTTGGCCCCCCCAGGGGGGACCCAGTACTTC
CDR3: CASSLAPPGGTQYF

length: 15
J: TRBJ2-3
size: -
D: -
V: TRBV2
DNA: TGTGCCAGCAGTTTCTACGGAGGGCGGGCAGATACGCAGTATTTT
CDR3: CASSFYGGRADTQYF

length: 13
J: TRBJ1-2
size: -
D: -
V: TRBV5-6
DNA: TGTGCCAGCAGCTTGGGGGGAAACTATGGCTACACCTTC
CDR3: CASSLGGNYGYTF

length: 12
J: TRBJ1-1
size: once
D: -
V: TRBV5-6
DNA: TGTGCCAGCAGCTTGGCCAACCAGAGGGCTTTCTTT
CDR3: CASSLANQRAFF

length: 16
J: TRBJ1-2
size: -
D: -
V: TRBV4-2
DNA: TGTGCCAGCAGCCAAGGGGCAGGGGCCGGGGGCTATGGCTACACCTTC
CDR3: CASSQGAGAGGYGYTF

length: 15
J: TRBJ2-2
size: -
D: -
V: TRBV5-6
DNA: TGTGCCAGCAGCTTGGCCCTGACTCAAACCGGGGAGCTGTTTTTT
CDR3: CASSLALTQTGELFF

length: 13
J: TRBJ1-2
size: -
D: -
V: TRBV6-1
DNA: TGTGCCAGCAGTGAGATTCCTCTTCAGGGCTACACCTTC
CDR3: CASSEIPLQGYTF

length: 15
J: TRBJ2-3
size: -
D: TRBD2
V: TRBV6-5
DNA: TGTGCCAGCAGCCGCGGGAGAATGGAGGGAGATACGCAGTATTTT
CDR3: CASSRGRMEGDTQYF

length: 15
J: TRBJ1-2
size: few
D: -
V: TRBV5-1
DNA: TGCGCCAGCAGCGCCCGACAGAGTACTAACTATGGCTACACCTTC
CDR3: CASSARQSTNYGYTF

length: 14
J: TRBJ2-1
size: -
D: -
V: TRBV6-1
DNA: TGTGCCAGCAGTGAAGCGGGACCAGGAAATGAGCAGTTCTTC
CDR3: CASSEAGPGNEQFF

length: 17
J: TRBJ2-1
size: once
D: TRBD2
V: TRBV5-4
DNA: TGTGCCAGCAGCTCCGGACTAGCGGGAGGATCCTTCGATGAGCAGTTCTTC
CDR3: CASSSGLAGGSFDEQFF

length: 12
J: TRBJ2-5
size: -
D: -
V: TRBV5-1
DNA: TGCGCCAGCAGCTTCTTAGCAGAGACCCAGTACTTC
CDR3: CASSFLAETQYF

length: 17
J: TRBJ1-3
size: -
D: TRBD1
V: TRBV9
DNA: TGTGCCAGCAGCCCCCCTTCGCCGGGACAGCCTGGAAACACCATATATTTT
CDR3: CASSPPSPGQPGNTIYF

length: 14
J: TRBJ2-3
size: -
D: -
V: TRBV7-2
DNA: TGTGCCAGCAGCGCGGACACCTCCACAGATACGCAGTATTTT
CDR3: CASSADTSTDTQYF

length: 14
J: TRBJ2-7
size: -
D: TRBD2
V: TRBV30
DNA: TGTGCCTGGAGTGCGGGACTAGCGGGAGATTCGCAGTACTTC
CDR3: CAWSAGLAGDSQYF

length: 16
J: TRBJ2-3
size: -
D: TRBD2
V: TRBV19
DNA: TGTGCCAGTAGTACCATAGCGGGTCAGAGCACAGATACGCAGTATTTT
CDR3: CASSTIAGQSTDTQYF

length: 16
J: TRBJ2-4
size: -
D: -
V: TRBV6-6
DNA: TGTGCCAGCAGTTACGTAGGGGCAGAGGACAAAAACATTCAGTACTTC
CDR3: CASSYVGAEDKNIQYF

length: 14
J: TRBJ1-1
size: -
D: -
V: TRBV6-1
DNA: TGTGCCAGCAGTGAAGCAGGGGGGAACACTGAAGCTTTCTTT
CDR3: CASSEAGGNTEAFF

length: 14
J: TRBJ2-5
size: -
D: TRBD2
V: TRBV10-3
DNA: TGTGCCATCAGTGCTAGCGGGAGTAAGGAGACCCAGTACTTC
CDR3: CAISASGSKETQYF

length: 15
J: TRBJ1-1
size: -
D: TRBD1
V: TRBV15
DNA: TGTGCCACCAGCAGGACTGGACAGGGGAACACTGAAGCTTTCTTT
CDR3: CATSRTGQGNTEAFF

length: 16
J: TRBJ2-1
size: -
D: TRBD2
V: TRBV5-1
DNA: TGCGCCAGCAGCTCAGGACTAGCGGGTACTTACAATGAGCAGTTCTTC
CDR3: CASSSGLAGTYNEQFF

length: 16
J: TRBJ2-2
size: -
D: -
V: TRBV6-1
DNA: TGTGCCAGCAGTGAACTATGGGGCACGAACACCGGGGAGCTGTTTTTT
CDR3: CASSELWGTNTGELFF

length: 14
J: TRBJ1-2
size: -
D: TRBD1
V: TRBV19
DNA: TGTGCCAGTAGTATCGGCGGGACAGTTTATGGCTACACCTTC
CDR3: CASSIGGTVYGYTF

length: 14
J: TRBJ2-1
size: -
D: -
V: TRBV5-8
DNA: TGTGCCAGCAGCCTGGGACTGCTCCCAAATGAGCAGTTCTTC
CDR3: CASSLGLLPNEQFF

length: 13
J: TRBJ1-1
size: -
D: -
V: TRBV7-3
DNA: TGTGCCAGCAGCCAGGGGACGGACACTGAAGCTTTCTTT
CDR3: CASSQGTDTEAFF

length: 14
J: TRBJ1-1
size: -
D: -
V: TRBV10-2
DNA: TGCGCCAGCACTCCCGGGGGGGTGGGCACTGAAGCTTTCTTT
CDR3: CASTPGGVGTEAFF

length: 14
J: TRBJ2-7
size: -
D: -
V: TRBV4-2
DNA: TGTGCCAGCAGCCAAGTGGGCGGGGTCTACGAGCAGTACTTC
CDR3: CASSQVGGVYEQYF

length: 14
J: TRBJ1-2
size: once
D: TRBD1
V: TRBV30
DNA: TGTGCCTGGAGAACATCAGGGGGACCTTTTCGCTACACCTTC
CDR3: CAWRTSGGPFRYTF

length: 13
J: TRBJ2-1
size: -
D: -
V: TRBV5-1
DNA: TGCGCCAGCGAGGGGTATCCCTACAATGAGCAGTTCTTC
CDR3: CASEGYPYNEQFF

length: 16
J: TRBJ2-6
size: -
D: -
V: TRBV5-5
DNA: TGTGCCAGCAGCTCGGACCCGAGCTCTGGGGCCAACGTCCTGACTTTC
CDR3: CASSSDPSSGANVLTF

length: 17
J: TRBJ2-7
size: -
D: -
V: TRBV6-4
DNA: TGTGCCAGGCCTTCTGGGCAGGCCTCTGTCCTCTACTACGAGCAGTACTTC
CDR3: CARPSGQASVLYYEQYF

length: 14
J: TRBJ2-7
size: -
D: -
V: TRBV5-4
DNA: TGTGCCGGCAGCTTGGCCGGCAGAACCTACGAGCAGTACTTC
CDR3: CAGSLAGRTYEQYF

length: 16
J: TRBJ2-5
size: few
D: -
V: TRBV5-1
DNA: TGCGCCAGCAGCTTGGTAGGGACGGACCGTGGGGAGACCCAGTACTTC
CDR3: CASSLVGTDRGETQYF

length: 16
J: TRBJ1-1
size: -
D: -
V: TRBV7-2
DNA: TGTGCCAGCAGCTTAGGAAAAAGGGATTGGAACACTGAAGCTTTCTTT
CDR3: CASSLGKRDWNTEAFF

length: 15
J: TRBJ2-1
size: -
D: TRBD2
V: TRBV5-6
DNA: TGTGCCAGCAGCTTCAGCGGGAGGGCGTACAATGAGCAGTTCTTC
CDR3: CASSFSGRAYNEQFF

length: 16
J: TRBJ2-1
size: few
D: TRBD2
V: TRBV9
DNA: TGTGCCAGCAGCGTAGGCGCTAGCGGGGTCTACAATGAGCAGTTCTTC
CDR3: CASSVGASGVYNEQFF

length: 13
J: TRBJ2-7
size: -
D: TRBD1
V: TRBV4-2
DNA: TGTGCCAGCAGCAGGGACAGGTTATACGAGCAGTACTTC
CDR3: CASSRDRLYEQYF

length: 11
J: TRBJ2-7
size: -
D: -
V: TRBV7-6
DNA: TGTGCCAGCAGCTTAGCCCGAGAGCAGTACTTC
CDR3: CASSLAREQYF

length: 13
J: TRBJ2-4
size: -
D: -
V: TRBV9
DNA: TGTGCCAGCAGCGCCCTTCCCGGAAACATTCAGTACTTC
CDR3: CASSALPGNIQYF

length: 14
J: TRBJ1-6
size: -
D: -
V: TRBV6-6
DNA: TGTGCCAGCAAGGAGGGCCCTAATAATTCACCCCTCCACTTT
CDR3: CASKEGPNNSPLHF

length: 16
J: TRBJ2-7
size: once
D: TRBD2
V: TRBV30
DNA: TGTGCCTGGAGTGCCCCCCGTTCTAGCGGGATCGACGAGCAGTACTTC
CDR3: CAWSAPRSSGIDEQYF

length: 14
J: TRBJ1-2
size: once
D: TRBD1
V: TRBV7-9
DNA: TGTGCCAGCAGCCCTCCCGGGACAGGGGGCGGCTACACCTTC
CDR3: CASSPPGTGGGYTF

length: 15
J: TRBJ1-1
size: once
D: -
V: TRBV7-2
DNA: TGTGCCAGCAGCTCCGCTGTGAGGGGCAACACTGAAGCTTTCTTT
CDR3: CASSSAVRGNTEAFF

length: 17
J: TRBJ2-2
size: -
D: TRBD1
V: TRBV7-3
DNA: TGTGCCAGCAGCCTCCACCCGGGGACAGCGAACACCGGGGAGCTGTTTTTT
CDR3: CASSLHPGTANTGELFF

length: 12
J: TRBJ2-1
size: -
D: TRBD1
V: TRBV7-9
DNA: TGTGCCAGCAGCAGACAGGGGATTGAGCAGTTCTTC
CDR3: CASSRQGIEQFF

length: 13
J: TRBJ1-5
size: once
D: -
V: TRBV6-6
DNA: TGTGCCAGCAAGGAGCAAACCTATCAGCCCCAGCATTTT
CDR3: CASKEQTYQPQHF